This is a list of T cell receptor beta chains from one sample in a study of control samples from healthy donors and cancer patients. Generated by immunoSEQ multiplex PCR, the TCRdb table keeps only in-frame clones and is missing some. This table holds 130,000 or so clones, about 93% found once. The sequenced material came from PBMCs. The receptors come from a man aged 60 to 69 with colorectal cancer. Each CDR3 is given without its conserved first and last residue.

V: TRBV5-1
J: TRBJ2-2
CDR3: ASSWNLPGQGADGELF

V: TRBV5-8
J: TRBJ1-2
CDR3: ASSWDRGTYGYT

V: TRBV19
J: TRBJ2-7
CDR3: ASSAGTFYEQY

V: TRBV6-5
J: TRBJ1-2
CDR3: ASSRTGTAYGYT

V: TRBV29-1
J: TRBJ2-1
CDR3: SAGTGNYNEQF

V: TRBV11-1
J: TRBJ2-1
CDR3: ASSLTRGDEQF

V: TRBV9
J: TRBJ2-3
CDR3: ASSPQGASTDTQY

V: TRBV4-3
J: TRBJ2-5
CDR3: ASSQLGQRGGAGETQY

V: TRBV6-4
J: TRBJ1-5
CDR3: ASSVGSNQPQH

V: TRBV10-3
J: TRBJ1-3
CDR3: AISEGLAGNTIY

V: TRBV5-6
J: TRBJ2-7
CDR3: ASSFNGGRRYEQY

V: TRBV6-2/TRBV6-3
J: TRBJ1-2
CDR3: ASSYGRGISYGYT

V: TRBV27
J: TRBJ1-1
CDR3: ASSLAKNTEAF

V: TRBV2
J: TRBJ2-7
CDR3: ASSEGIQGNYEQY

V: TRBV24-1
J: TRBJ2-6
CDR3: ATSDRSGGFSGANVLT

V: TRBV10-1
J: TRBJ1-4
CDR3: AILRMQREKLF

V: TRBV6-5
J: TRBJ1-1
CDR3: ASSRAHTEAF

V: TRBV6-6
J: TRBJ2-3
CDR3: ASQLAGVDTQY

V: TRBV5-1
J: TRBJ2-2
CDR3: ASSKDRPNTGELF

V: TRBV5-4
J: TRBJ2-1
CDR3: ASSSGQGFYNEQF

V: TRBV6-5
J: TRBJ1-1
CDR3: ASSLQGVGNTEAF

V: TRBV19
J: TRBJ2-5
CDR3: ASSIFSGLQETQY

V: TRBV7-8
J: TRBJ1-2
CDR3: ASSFLRADRRVYGYT

V: TRBV29-1
J: TRBJ2-2
CDR3: SVETGPAGELF

V: TRBV19
J: TRBJ1-2
CDR3: ASSIQREGGYGYT

V: TRBV11-2
J: TRBJ1-4
CDR3: ASSLGAATNEKLF

V: TRBV30
J: TRBJ1-6
CDR3: AGSQLHNSPLH

V: TRBV29-1
J: TRBJ2-5
CDR3: SVGKETQY

V: TRBV20-1
J: TRBJ2-3
CDR3: SASGLAALNTQY

V: TRBV3-1/TRBV3-2
J: TRBJ1-4
CDR3: ASSQEGTVLPKLF

V: TRBV5-1
J: TRBJ1-4
CDR3: ASSLVAGGLLEKLF

V: TRBV4-3
J: TRBJ1-5
CDR3: ASSQEINQPQH

V: TRBV27
J: TRBJ1-2
CDR3: ASSFQGPYGYT

V: TRBV7-9
J: TRBJ2-3
CDR3: ASSLVTGSTDTQY

V: TRBV7-2
J: TRBJ2-2
CDR3: ASSLGTDTGELF

V: TRBV13
J: TRBJ2-7
CDR3: ASSLAGTGTDEQY

V: TRBV7-2
J: TRBJ1-5
CDR3: ASSNPGAHANQPQH